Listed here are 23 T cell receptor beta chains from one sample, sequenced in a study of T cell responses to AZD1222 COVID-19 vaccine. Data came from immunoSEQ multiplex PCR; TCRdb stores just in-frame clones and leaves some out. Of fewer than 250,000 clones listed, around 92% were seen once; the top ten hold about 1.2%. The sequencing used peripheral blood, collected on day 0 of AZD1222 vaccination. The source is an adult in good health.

The CDR3 loop is CASSLRVGAGETQYF. The CDR3 DNA follows: TGTGCCAGCAGCTTAAGAGTGGGGGCTGGAGAGACCCAGTACTTC. V usage is TRBV7-3 and J usage is TRBJ2-5; maybe TRBD1 (6 bases). This CDR3 is 15 amino acids long. Germline-derived CDR1 and CDR2 are SGHTA and FQGTGA. Between the trimmed V and J ends, which lost 1 base and 4 bases, there was a span of 13 bases.

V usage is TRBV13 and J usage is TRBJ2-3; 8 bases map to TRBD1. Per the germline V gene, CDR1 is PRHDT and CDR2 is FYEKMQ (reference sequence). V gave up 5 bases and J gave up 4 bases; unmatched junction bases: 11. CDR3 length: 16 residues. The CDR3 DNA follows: TGTGCCAGCAGCAAGGGACAGGCGGGTGGGGCAGATACGCAGTATTTT. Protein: CASSKGQAGGADTQYF.

CDR3 sequence (DNA): TGTGCCAGCTCACCAGGACAGAACCAAGAGACCCAGTACTTC. It codes for CASSPGQNQETQYF. The rearrangement joins TRBV18 to TRBJ2-5, with D possibly TRBD1 on 6 matching bases. This CDR3 spans 14 amino acids. V was trimmed by 2 bases and J by 0 bases, leaving 7 bases between them. Germline assignment: CDR1 KGHSH and CDR2 LQKENI.

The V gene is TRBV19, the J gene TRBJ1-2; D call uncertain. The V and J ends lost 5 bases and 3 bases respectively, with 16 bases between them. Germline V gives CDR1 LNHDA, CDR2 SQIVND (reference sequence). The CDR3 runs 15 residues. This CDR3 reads CASSAGTRADYGYTF. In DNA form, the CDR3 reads TGTGCCAGTAGTGCCGGAACCCGGGCGGACTATGGCTACACCTTC.

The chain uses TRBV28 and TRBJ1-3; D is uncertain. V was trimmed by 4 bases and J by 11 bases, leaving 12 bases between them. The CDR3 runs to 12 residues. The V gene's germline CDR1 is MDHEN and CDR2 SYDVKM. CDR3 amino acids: CASSSPTISIYF. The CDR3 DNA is TGTGCCAGCAGTTCCCCTACAATATCCATATATTTT.

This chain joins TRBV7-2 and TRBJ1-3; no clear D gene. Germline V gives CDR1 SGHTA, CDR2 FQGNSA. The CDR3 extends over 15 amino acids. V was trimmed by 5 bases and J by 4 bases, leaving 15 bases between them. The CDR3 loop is CASSPAWGAGNTIYF. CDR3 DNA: TGTGCCAGCAGCCCCGCCTGGGGTGCCGGAAACACCATATATTTT.

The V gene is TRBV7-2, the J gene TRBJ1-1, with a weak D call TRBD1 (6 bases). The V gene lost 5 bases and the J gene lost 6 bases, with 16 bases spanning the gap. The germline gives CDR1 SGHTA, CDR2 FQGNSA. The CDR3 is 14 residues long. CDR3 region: CASSPSRGRAEAFF. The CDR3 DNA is TGTGCCAGCAGCCCGAGTAGGGGGAGGGCTGAAGCTTTCTTT. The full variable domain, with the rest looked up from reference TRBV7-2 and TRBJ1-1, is GAGVSQSPSNKVTEKGKDVELRCDPISGHTALYWYRQSLGQGLEFLIYFQGNSAPDKSGLPSDRFSAERTGGSVSTLTIQRTQQEDSAVYLCASSPSRGRAEAFFGQGTRLTVV.

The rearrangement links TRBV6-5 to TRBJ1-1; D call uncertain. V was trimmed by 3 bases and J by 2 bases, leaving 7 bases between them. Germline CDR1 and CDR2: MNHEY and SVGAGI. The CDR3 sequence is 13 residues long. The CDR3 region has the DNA TGTGCCAGCAGTTATGGCCACAACACTGAAGCTTTCTTT. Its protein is CASSYGHNTEAFF.

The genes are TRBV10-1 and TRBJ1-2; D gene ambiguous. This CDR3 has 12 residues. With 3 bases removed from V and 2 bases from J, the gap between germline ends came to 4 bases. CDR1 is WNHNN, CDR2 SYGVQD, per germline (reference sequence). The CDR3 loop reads CASSDNNYGYTF. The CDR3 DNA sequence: TGCGCCAGCAGTGACAACAACTATGGCTACACCTTC.

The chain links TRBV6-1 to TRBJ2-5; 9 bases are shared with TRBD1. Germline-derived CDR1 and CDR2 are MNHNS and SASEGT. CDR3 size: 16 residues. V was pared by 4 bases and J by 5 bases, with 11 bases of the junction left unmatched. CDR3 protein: CASSATSGTGQETQYF. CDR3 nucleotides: TGTGCCAGCAGTGCCACATCCGGGACAGGGCAGGAGACCCAGTACTTC.

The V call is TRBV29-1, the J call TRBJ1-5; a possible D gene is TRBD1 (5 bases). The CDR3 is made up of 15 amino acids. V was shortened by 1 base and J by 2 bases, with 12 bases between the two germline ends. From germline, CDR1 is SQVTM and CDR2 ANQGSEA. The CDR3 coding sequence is TGCAGCGTTGAAGGAGGTTCGGGGGGCAATCAGCCCCAGCATTTT. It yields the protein CSVEGGSGGNQPQHF.

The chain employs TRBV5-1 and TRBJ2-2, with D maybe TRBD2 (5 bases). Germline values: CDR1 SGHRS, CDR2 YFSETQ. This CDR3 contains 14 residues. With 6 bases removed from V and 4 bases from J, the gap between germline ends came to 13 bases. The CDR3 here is CASISEGFTGELFF. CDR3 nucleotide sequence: TGCGCCAGCATATCAGAGGGTTTCACCGGGGAGCTGTTTTTT.

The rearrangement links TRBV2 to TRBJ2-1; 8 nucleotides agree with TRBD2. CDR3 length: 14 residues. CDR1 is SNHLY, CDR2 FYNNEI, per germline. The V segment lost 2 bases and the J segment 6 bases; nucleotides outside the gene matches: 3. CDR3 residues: CASSELAGLNEQFF. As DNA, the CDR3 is TGTGCCAGCAGTGAACTAGCGGGTCTCAATGAGCAGTTCTTC.

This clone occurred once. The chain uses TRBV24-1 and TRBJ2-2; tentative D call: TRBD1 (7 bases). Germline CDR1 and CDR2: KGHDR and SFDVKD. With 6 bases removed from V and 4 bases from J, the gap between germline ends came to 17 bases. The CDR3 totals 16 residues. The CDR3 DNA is TGTGCCACCAGTCGCCCCCATCAGGGGGGCACCGGGGAGCTGTTTTTT. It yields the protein CATSRPHQGGTGELFF.

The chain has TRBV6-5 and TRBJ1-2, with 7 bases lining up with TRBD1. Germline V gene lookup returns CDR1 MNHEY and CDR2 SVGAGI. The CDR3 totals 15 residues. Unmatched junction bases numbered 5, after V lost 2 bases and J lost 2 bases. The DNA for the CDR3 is TGTGCCAGCAGTTACACCAGGGGGACGAACTATGGCTACACCTTC. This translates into CASSYTRGTNYGYTF.

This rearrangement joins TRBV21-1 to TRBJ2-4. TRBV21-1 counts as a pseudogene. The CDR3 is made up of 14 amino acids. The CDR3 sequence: CASSKDGRKNIQYF. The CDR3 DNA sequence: TGTGCCAGCAGCAAAGACGGACGGAAAAACATTCAGTACTTC.

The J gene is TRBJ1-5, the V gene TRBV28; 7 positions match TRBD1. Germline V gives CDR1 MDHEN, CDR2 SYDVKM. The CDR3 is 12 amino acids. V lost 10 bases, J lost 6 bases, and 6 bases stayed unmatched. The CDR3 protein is CATQDRVQPQHF. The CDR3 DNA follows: TGTGCCACCCAAGACAGGGTTCAGCCCCAGCATTTT.

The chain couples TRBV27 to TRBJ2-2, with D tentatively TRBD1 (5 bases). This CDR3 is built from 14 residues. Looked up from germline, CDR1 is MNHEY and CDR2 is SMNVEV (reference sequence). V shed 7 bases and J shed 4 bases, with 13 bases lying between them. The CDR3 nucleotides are TGTGCCAGCACTAGGACATTTTCCACCGGGGAGCTGTTTTTT. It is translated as CASTRTFSTGELFF.

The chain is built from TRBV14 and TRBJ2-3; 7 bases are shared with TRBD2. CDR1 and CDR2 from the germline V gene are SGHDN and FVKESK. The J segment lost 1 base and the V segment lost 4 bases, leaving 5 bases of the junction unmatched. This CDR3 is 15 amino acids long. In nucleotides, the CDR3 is TGTGCCAGCAGCCTTTGGGGAGGGGGCACAGATACGCAGTATTTT. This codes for CASSLWGGGTDTQYF.

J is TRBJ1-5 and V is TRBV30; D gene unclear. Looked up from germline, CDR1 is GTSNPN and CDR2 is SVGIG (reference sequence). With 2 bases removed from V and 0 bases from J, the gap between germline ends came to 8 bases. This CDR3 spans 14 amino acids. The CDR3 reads CAWSSGYSNQPQHF. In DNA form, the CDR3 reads TGTGCCTGGAGTTCCGGATATAGCAATCAGCCCCAGCATTTT.

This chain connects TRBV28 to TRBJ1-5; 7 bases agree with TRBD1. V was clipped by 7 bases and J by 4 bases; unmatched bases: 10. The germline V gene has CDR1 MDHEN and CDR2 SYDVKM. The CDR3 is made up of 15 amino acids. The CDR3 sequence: CASTDDREENQPQHF. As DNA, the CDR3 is TGTGCCAGCACCGATGACAGGGAGGAGAATCAGCCCCAGCATTTT.

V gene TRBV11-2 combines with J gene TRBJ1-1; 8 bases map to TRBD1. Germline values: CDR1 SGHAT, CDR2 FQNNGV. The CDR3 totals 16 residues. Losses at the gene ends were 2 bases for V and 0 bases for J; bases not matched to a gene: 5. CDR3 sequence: CASSLIQGVMNTEAFF. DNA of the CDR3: TGTGCCAGCAGCTTAATACAGGGGGTGATGAACACTGAAGCTTTCTTT.

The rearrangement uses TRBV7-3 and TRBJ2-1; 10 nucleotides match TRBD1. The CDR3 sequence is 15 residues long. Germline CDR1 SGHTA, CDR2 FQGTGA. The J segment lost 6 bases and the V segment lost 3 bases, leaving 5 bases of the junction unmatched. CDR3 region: CASSLWDRGGNEQFF. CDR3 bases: TGTGCCAGCAGCTTGTGGGACAGGGGTGGCAATGAGCAGTTCTTC.